The source of this TCR beta chain is a study of blood T cell repertoires in COVID-19. Study background: Samples came from the United States, Italy and Spain, spanning acute and convalescent COVID-19. From T cells, B-cell-depleted T cells, or PBMCs came the material, which was cDNA or gDNA.

Methods used by the authors: Estimated nucleated cell counts came from reference gene primer amplification. Using immunoSEQ multiplex PCR, the repertoire was profiled, and TCRdb retains in-frame clones only, with some absent. The V and J calls and clone size were taken over from that table, and D and trimming were inferred from the DNA. The table has around 150,000 clones, around 75% seen once. The TCR sequence derives from a woman of 80 years or more with acute or convalescent COVID-19. The material sequenced was peripheral blood.

The CDR3 DNA reads TGCGCCAGCAGCCCGGATACTAGCGGGAAGGAAGAGACCCAGTACTTC. Amino acid sequence: CASSPDTSGKEETQYF. The V gene is TRBV5-1, the J gene TRBJ2-5; 10 bases align to TRBD2. The trim removed 4 bases at V and 3 bases at J, leaving 9 bases unmatched. Per germline, CDR1 SGHRS and CDR2 YFSETQ. There are 16 residues in the CDR3.